The text below deals with one TCR beta chain. Its antigen is currently unknown. Trimming left V 2 bases short and J 5 bases short, with 6 bases between. The CDR3 is 12 amino acids. Germline CDR1 reads SEHNR; CDR2 reads FQNEAQ (reference sequence). The sample originates from a study of T cell responses to AZD1222 COVID-19 vaccine. Study-level background: Pooled together were second doses at about 4 or about 12 weeks. The study, taken as a whole, reports: Vaccine-associated CD4 TCRs ranged over spike, dominating at 160-218 and 743-854. At study baseline, merely about 6 AZD1222 recipients were seropositive. Mostly white British, mostly female donors; authors suggested clonal diversity may be underestimated.

Profiled with immunoSEQ multiplex PCR; TCRdb holds only in-frame clones, not every one. The sample has 90,000 to 150,000 clones; around nine tenths are singletons. Sequences were derived from peripheral blood, sampled on day 0 of AZD1222 vaccination. The chain is built from TRBV7-9 and TRBJ1-1; no firm D call. The receptor was derived from an adult in good health. CDR3 DNA sequence: TGTGCCAGCAGCTTATTGGGGACTGAAGCTTTCTTT. Encoded protein: CASSLLGTEAFF.